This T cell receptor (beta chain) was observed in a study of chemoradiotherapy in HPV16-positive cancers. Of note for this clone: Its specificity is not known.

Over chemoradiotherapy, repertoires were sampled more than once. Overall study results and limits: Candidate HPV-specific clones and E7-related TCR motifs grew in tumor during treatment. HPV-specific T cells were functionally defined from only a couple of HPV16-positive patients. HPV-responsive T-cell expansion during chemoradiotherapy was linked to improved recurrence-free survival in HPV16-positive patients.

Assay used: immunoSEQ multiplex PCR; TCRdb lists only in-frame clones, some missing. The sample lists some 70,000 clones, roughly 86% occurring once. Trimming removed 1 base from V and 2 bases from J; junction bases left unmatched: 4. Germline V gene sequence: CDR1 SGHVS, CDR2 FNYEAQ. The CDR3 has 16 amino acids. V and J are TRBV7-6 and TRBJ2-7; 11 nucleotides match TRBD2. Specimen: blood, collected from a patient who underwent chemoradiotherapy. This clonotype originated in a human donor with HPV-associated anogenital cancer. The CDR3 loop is CASSLVSGGGTYEQYF. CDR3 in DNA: TGTGCCAGCAGCTTAGTTAGCGGGGGGGGAACCTACGAGCAGTACTTC.